These 18 T cell receptor beta chains originate from one sample sequenced in a study of cytomegalovirus exposure and HLA in healthy donors. The PCR used 60 Vbeta and 13 Jbeta primers. TCRdb keeps only in-frame clones here, not all; method: immunoSEQ multiplex PCR. This table has about 110,000 clones, 70% to 85% appearing once. The sample consisted of PBMCs. These receptors were obtained from a man between 60 and 75 years old in good health and CMV-seronegative.

V and J are TRBV27 and TRBJ2-5, with TRBD1 matching over 8 bases. This CDR3 spans 14 amino acids. Germline loops: CDR1 MNHEY, CDR2 SMNVEV (reference sequence). The V gene end was trimmed by 6 bases and the J gene end by 4 bases; junction bases not matched to a gene: 7. The CDR3 loop reads CASSVNGQGETQYF. The CDR3 DNA reads TGTGCCAGCAGCGTAAACGGACAGGGAGAGACCCAGTACTTC.

The V gene is TRBV11-3, the J gene TRBJ2-3; 14 bases fit TRBD2. The CDR3 totals 18 residues. Germline CDR1 SGHNT, CDR2 YENEEA. With 5 bases clipped from V and 4 bases from J, the junction kept 11 bases outside the gene matches. Here the CDR3 reads CASSQGTSGGISPDTQYF. Here the CDR3 DNA reads TGTGCCAGCAGCCAAGGGACTAGCGGGGGAATAAGCCCAGATACGCAGTATTTT.

This clone was seen a single time. The V and J genes are TRBV6-6 and TRBJ2-7, with a tentative D call TRBD1 (6 bases). Per germline, CDR1 MNHNY and CDR2 SVGAGI (reference sequence). CDR3 length: 13 residues. The ends were cut back, 5 bases at V and 4 bases at J, with 12 bases in the middle. The DNA of the CDR3 is TGTGCCAGCAGTCAGAAGGGGGTATACGAGCAGTACTTC. It is translated as CASSQKGVYEQYF.

V gene TRBV28 combines with J gene TRBJ1-5; TRBD1 aligns across 7 bases. The CDR3 is 14 residues long. V lost 8 bases and J lost 4; bases outside the gene matches: 8. CDR1 is MDHEN, CDR2 SYDVKM, per germline. The CDR3: CASSQPQGNQPQHF. CDR3 coding DNA: TGTGCCAGCTCACAACCACAGGGGAATCAGCCCCAGCATTTT. Supplemented by reference TRBV28 and TRBJ1-5, the full variable domain reads DVKVTQSSRYLVKRTGEKVFLECVQDMDHENMFWYRQDPGLGLRLIYFSYDVKMKEKGDIPEGYSVSREKKERFSLILESASTNQTSMYLCASSQPQGNQPQHFGDGTRLSIL.

The chain carries TRBV21-1 and TRBJ1-3; the tabulated D call, TRBD1, remains unverified against the DNA. TRBV21-1 is a known pseudogene. This CDR3 has 16 amino acids. In DNA form, the CDR3 reads TGTGCCAGCAGCTCAACAGGGATTTTTACTGGAAACACCATATATTTT. Protein sequence: CASSSTGIFTGNTIYF.

This clone was found once. V is TRBV21-1 and J is TRBJ1-1; TRBD1, the table's D call, lacks a check against the DNA. TRBV21-1 is annotated as a pseudogene. The CDR3 is 15 amino acids. Here the CDR3 DNA reads TGTGCCAGCAACACTACCGGACAGGGGCCCACTGAAGCTTTCTTT. This codes for CASNTTGQGPTEAFF.

V is TRBV9 and J is TRBJ1-4; 8 bases agree with TRBD1. This CDR3 region has 14 residues. Trimming took 4 bases from V and 7 from J; bases not matched to a gene: 6. The V gene's germline CDR1 is SGDLS and CDR2 YYNGEE. CDR3 loop: CASSTQGQGEKLFF. DNA for the CDR3: TGTGCCAGCAGCACCCAAGGACAGGGTGAAAAACTGTTTTTT.

For the CDR3, the DNA is TGTGCCACCAGCACGAGGAGCGGGGGCTCTGGTACGCAGTATTTT. Translation: CATSTRSGGSGTQYF. The chain recombines TRBV15 with TRBJ2-3; TRBD2 agrees at 8 bases. V gave up 4 bases and J gave up 8 bases; unmatched junction bases: 11. CDR3 length: 15 amino acids. CDR1 is LNHNV and CDR2 is YYDKDF in the germline V gene (reference sequence).

This rearrangement joins TRBV5-1 to TRBJ1-5; 7 bases map to TRBD1. The CDR3 has 14 residues. CDR1 and CDR2 (germline): SGHRS, YFSETQ. With V trimmed by 0 bases and J by 5 bases, 2 bases remained unmatched. The CDR3 protein is CASSLGGGDQPQHF. Written as DNA, the CDR3 is TGCGCCAGCAGCTTGGGAGGGGGCGATCAGCCCCAGCATTTT.

V is TRBV18 and J is TRBJ1-3; 7 bases are shared with TRBD1. The CDR3 loop spans 14 amino acids. In germline, CDR1 is KGHSH, CDR2 LQKENI. V lost 7 bases to trimming and J lost 0 bases; unmatched junction nucleotides: 3. The CDR3, as DNA: TGTGCCAGCTTGCGGGACAGCTCTGGAAACACCATATATTTT. It yields the protein CASLRDSSGNTIYF. The full variable domain, with the rest looked up from reference TRBV18 and TRBJ1-3, is NAGVMQNPRHLVRRRGQEARLRCSPMKGHSHVYWYRQLPEEGLKFMVYLQKENIIDESGMPKERFSAEFPKEGPSILRIQQVVRGDSAAYFCASLRDSSGNTIYFGEGSWLTVV.

This chain uses TRBV2 with TRBJ1-5, with a weak D call TRBD1 (5 bases). The CDR3 covers 15 residues. V lost 0 bases to trimming and J lost 3 bases, with 9 bases between them. Germline assignment: CDR1 SNHLY and CDR2 FYNNEI. The CDR3 spells CASSEAVTANQPQHF. CDR3 DNA sequence: TGTGCCAGCAGTGAAGCGGTGACAGCCAATCAGCCCCAGCATTTT.

This clone has just one count. The V and J genes are TRBV5-6 and TRBJ2-7, with D tentatively TRBD1 (6 bases). This CDR3 contains 16 residues. Trimming pared 4 bases from V and 0 bases from J, leaving 17 bases between. Germline CDR1 reads SGHDT; CDR2 reads YYEEEE. DNA for the CDR3: TGTGCCAGCAGCAACCTTCAGGGGAAAGACTCCTACGAGCAGTACGTC. This translates into CASSNLQGKDSYEQYV.

V and J are TRBV7-9 and TRBJ1-2; TRBD1 matches at 7 bases. The CDR3 is 14 residues long. In germline, CDR1 is SEHNR, CDR2 FQNEAQ (reference sequence). V dropped 5 bases and J dropped 5; count of bases not matched to a gene: 8. CDR3 amino acids: CASSPKGAFYGYTF. The CDR3, as DNA: TGTGCCAGCAGCCCAAAGGGGGCGTTTTATGGCTACACCTTC. Based on the CDR3 plus reference TRBV7-9 and TRBJ1-2, the full variable domain is DTGVSQNPRHKITKRGQNVTFRCDPISEHNRLYWYRQTLGQGPEFLTYFQNEAQLEKSRLLSDRFSAERPKGSFSTLEIQRTEQGDSAMYLCASSPKGAFYGYTFGSGTRLTVV.

This chain joins TRBV29-1 and TRBJ1-2; 7 bases line up with TRBD1. The CDR3 covers 13 residues. The ends lost 4 bases at V and 2 bases at J; junction bases unmatched: 4. CDR1 SQVTM and CDR2 ANQGSEA come from the germline V gene. The CDR3 coding sequence is TGCAGCGTTGTTGACAGGGAAAACTATGGCTACACCTTC. Translated: CSVVDRENYGYTF.

This clone has only a few counts. The genes are TRBV19 and TRBJ1-1, with a possible D match to TRBD1 (5 bases). Germline-derived CDR1 and CDR2 are LNHDA and SQIVND (reference sequence). The V end lost 3 bases, the J end lost 4 bases, and 18 bases lay between the germline ends. This CDR3 is built from 16 residues. The CDR3 DNA reads TGTGCCAGTAGTATGATATTTGATCAGGGAAGCACTGAAGCTTTCTTT. This translates into CASSMIFDQGSTEAFF.

This rearrangement joins TRBV28 to TRBJ2-7; possible D gene TRBD1, 6 bases. Germline V gene lookup returns CDR1 MDHEN and CDR2 SYDVKM. The CDR3 runs to 15 residues. The V end lost 2 bases, the J end lost 0 bases, and 11 bases lay between the germline ends. The CDR3 protein is CASSLAGTSSYEQYV. DNA of the CDR3: TGTGCCAGCAGTTTAGCCGGGACATCCTCCTACGAGCAGTACGTC.

The chain has TRBV7-2 and TRBJ1-1, with 10 bases lining up with TRBD1. CDR3 length equals 16 residues. The ends lost 5 bases at V and 4 bases at J; junction bases unmatched: 10. Per germline, CDR1 SGHTA and CDR2 FQGNSA. This chain's CDR3 is CASSPGQGLGPTEAFF. CDR3 DNA sequence: TGTGCCAGCAGCCCGGGACAGGGGTTAGGGCCCACTGAAGCTTTCTTT.

The chain recombines TRBV7-2 with TRBJ2-2, with TRBD1 matching over 9 bases. The germline V gene encodes CDR1 SGHTA and CDR2 FQGNSA. The CDR3 is made up of 16 amino acids. V shed 5 bases, J shed 3 bases, and the junction held 7 bases outside the gene matches. This chain's CDR3 is CASSPYRGPDTGELFF. The DNA of the CDR3 is TGTGCCAGCAGCCCATACAGGGGGCCGGACACCGGGGAGCTGTTTTTT.